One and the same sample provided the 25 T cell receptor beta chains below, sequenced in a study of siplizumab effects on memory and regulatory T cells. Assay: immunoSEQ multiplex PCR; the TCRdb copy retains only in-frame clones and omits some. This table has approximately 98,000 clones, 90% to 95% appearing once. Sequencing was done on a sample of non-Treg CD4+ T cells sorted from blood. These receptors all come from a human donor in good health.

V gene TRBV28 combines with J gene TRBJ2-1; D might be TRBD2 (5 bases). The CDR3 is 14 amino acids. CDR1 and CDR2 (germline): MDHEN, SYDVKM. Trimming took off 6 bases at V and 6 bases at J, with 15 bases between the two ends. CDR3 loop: CASRDNRGANEQFF. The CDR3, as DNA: TGTGCCAGCAGGGATAATCGGGGAGCCAATGAGCAGTTCTTC. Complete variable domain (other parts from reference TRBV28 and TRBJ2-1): DVKVTQSSRYLVKRTGEKVFLECVQDMDHENMFWYRQDPGLGLRLIYFSYDVKMKEKGDIPEGYSVSREKKERFSLILESASTNQTSMYLCASRDNRGANEQFFGPGTRLTVL.

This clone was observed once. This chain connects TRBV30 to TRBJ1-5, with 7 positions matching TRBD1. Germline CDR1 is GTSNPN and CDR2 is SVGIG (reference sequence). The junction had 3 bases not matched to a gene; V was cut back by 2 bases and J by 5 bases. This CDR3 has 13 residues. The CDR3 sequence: CAWSRGPDQPQHF. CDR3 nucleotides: TGTGCCTGGAGTAGGGGGCCCGATCAGCCCCAGCATTTT.

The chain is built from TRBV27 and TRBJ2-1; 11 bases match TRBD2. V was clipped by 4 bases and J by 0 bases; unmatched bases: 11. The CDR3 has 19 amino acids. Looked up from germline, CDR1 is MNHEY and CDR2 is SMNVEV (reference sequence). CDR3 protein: CASSSPWGLADSSYNEQFF. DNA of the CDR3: TGTGCCAGCAGTTCCCCATGGGGACTAGCGGATAGCTCCTACAATGAGCAGTTCTTC.

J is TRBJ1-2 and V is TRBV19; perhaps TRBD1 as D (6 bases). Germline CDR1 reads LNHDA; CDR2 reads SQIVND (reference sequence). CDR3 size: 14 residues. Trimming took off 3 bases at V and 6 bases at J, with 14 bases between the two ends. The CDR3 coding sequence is TGTGCCAGTAGTATTCGACAGGTTCCGCATGGCTACACCTTC. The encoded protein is CASSIRQVPHGYTF. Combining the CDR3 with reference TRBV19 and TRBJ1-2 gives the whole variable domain DGGITQSPKYLFRKEGQNVTLSCEQNLNHDAMYWYRQDPGQGLRLIYYSQIVNDFQKGDIAEGYSVSREKKESFPLTVTSAQKNPTAFYLCASSIRQVPHGYTFGSGTRLTVV.

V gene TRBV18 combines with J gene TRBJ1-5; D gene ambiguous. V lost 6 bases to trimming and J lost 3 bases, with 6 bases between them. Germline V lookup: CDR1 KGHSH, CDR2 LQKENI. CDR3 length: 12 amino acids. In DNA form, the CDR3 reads TGTGCCAGCTCTCGATACAATCAGCCCCAGCATTTT. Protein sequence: CASSRYNQPQHF.

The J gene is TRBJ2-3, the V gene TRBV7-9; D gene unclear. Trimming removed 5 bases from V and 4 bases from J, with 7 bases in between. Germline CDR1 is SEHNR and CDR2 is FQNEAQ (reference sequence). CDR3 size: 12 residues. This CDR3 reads CASSRIPDTQYF. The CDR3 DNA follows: TGTGCCAGCAGCCGTATTCCAGATACGCAGTATTTT.

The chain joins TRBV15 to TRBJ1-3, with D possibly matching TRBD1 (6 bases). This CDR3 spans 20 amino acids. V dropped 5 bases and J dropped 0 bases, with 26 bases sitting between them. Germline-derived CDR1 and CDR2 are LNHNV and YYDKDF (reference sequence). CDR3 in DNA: TGTGCCACCAGCCGCGGATCGTCCAGGGGCGCCACCTTCTCTGGAAACACCATATATTTT. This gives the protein CATSRGSSRGATFSGNTIYF.

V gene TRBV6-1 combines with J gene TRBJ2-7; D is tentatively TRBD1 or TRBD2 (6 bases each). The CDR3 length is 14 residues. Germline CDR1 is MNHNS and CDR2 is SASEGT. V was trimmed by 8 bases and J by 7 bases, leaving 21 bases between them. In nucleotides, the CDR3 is TGTGCCAGCGGGCGGGACAAGAGTACCTCAGAGCAGTACTTC. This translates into CASGRDKSTSEQYF.

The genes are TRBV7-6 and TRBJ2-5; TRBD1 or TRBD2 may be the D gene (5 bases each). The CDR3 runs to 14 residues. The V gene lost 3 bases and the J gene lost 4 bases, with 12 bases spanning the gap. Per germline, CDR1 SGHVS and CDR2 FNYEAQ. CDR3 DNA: TGTGCCAGCAGCTTTGGGGGTCCCTCAGAGACCCAGTACTTC. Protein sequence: CASSFGGPSETQYF. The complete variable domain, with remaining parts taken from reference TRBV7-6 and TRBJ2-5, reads GAGVSQSPRYKVTKRGQDVALRCDPISGHVSLYWYRQALGQGPEFLTYFNYEAQQDKSGLPNDRFSAERPEGSISTLTIQRTEQRDSAMYRCASSFGGPSETQYFGPGTRLLVL.

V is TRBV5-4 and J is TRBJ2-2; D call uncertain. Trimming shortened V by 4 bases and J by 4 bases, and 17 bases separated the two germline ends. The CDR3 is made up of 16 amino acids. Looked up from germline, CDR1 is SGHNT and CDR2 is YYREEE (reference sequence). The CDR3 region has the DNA TGTGCCAGCAGCATAGACCGTAGGGATAGCACCGGGGAGCTGTTTTTT. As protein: CASSIDRRDSTGELFF.

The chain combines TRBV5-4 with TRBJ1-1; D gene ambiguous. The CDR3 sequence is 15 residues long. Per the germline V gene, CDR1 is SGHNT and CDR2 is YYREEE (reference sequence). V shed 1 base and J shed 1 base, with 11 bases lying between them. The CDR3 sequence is CASSLFSTANTEAFF. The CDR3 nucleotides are TGTGCCAGCAGCTTGTTTTCGACGGCGAACACTGAAGCTTTCTTT.

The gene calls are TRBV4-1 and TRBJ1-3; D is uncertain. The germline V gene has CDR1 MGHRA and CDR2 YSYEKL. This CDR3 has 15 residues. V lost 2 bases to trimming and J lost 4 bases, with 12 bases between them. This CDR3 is CASSQIGVPGNTIYF. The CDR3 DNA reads TGCGCCAGCAGCCAAATAGGTGTGCCGGGAAACACCATATATTTT.

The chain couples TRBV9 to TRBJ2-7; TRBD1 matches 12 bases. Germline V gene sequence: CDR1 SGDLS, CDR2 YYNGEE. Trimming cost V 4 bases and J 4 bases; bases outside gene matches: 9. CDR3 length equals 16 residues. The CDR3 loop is CASSILPGQGAYEQYF. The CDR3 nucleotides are TGTGCCAGCAGCATACTTCCGGGACAGGGGGCTTACGAGCAGTACTTC.

The CDR3 region is CASSLKTTNEAFF. The CDR3 DNA is TGCGCCAGCAGCTTAAAGACAACTAATGAAGCTTTCTTT. The chain links TRBV5-1 to TRBJ1-1; D call uncertain. Trimming removed 2 bases at V and 7 bases at J, with 12 bases between. Germline V gene lookup returns CDR1 SGHRS and CDR2 YFSETQ. The CDR3 is made up of 13 amino acids.

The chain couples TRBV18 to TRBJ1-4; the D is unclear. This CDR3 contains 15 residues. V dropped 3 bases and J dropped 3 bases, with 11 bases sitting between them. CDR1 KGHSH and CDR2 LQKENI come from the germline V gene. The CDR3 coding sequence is TGTGCCAGCTCACCTGATGGAAAGGCTAATGAAAAACTGTTTTTT. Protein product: CASSPDGKANEKLFF.

The CDR3 reads CAWSVGQGVEKLFF. The CDR3 DNA reads as TGTGCCTGGAGTGTTGGGCAGGGGGTTGAAAAACTGTTTTTT. V is TRBV30 and J is TRBJ1-4; 7 nucleotides match TRBD1. V trimming: 0 bases; J trimming: 7 bases; junction bases outside the gene matches: 5. Germline V gives CDR1 GTSNPN, CDR2 SVGIG (reference sequence). This CDR3 region has 14 residues. Full variable domain (rest looked up from reference TRBV30 and TRBJ1-4): SQTIHQWPATLVQPVGSPLSLECTVEGTSNPNLYWYRQAAGRGLQLLFYSVGIGQISSEVPQNLSASRPQDRQFILSSKKLLLSDSGFYLCAWSVGQGVEKLFFGSGTQLSVL.

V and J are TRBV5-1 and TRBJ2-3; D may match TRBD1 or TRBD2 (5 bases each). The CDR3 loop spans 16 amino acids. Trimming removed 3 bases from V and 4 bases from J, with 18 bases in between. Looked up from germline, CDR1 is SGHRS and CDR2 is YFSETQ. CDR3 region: CASSWGSVERPDTQYF. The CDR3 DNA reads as TGCGCCAGCAGCTGGGGGTCCGTGGAGAGACCAGATACGCAGTATTTT. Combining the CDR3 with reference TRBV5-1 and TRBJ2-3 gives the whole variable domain KAGVTQTPRYLIKTRGQQVTLSCSPISGHRSVSWYQQTPGQGLQFLFEYFSETQRNKGNFPGRFSGRQFSNSRSEMNVSTLELGDSALYLCASSWGSVERPDTQYFGPGTRLTVL.

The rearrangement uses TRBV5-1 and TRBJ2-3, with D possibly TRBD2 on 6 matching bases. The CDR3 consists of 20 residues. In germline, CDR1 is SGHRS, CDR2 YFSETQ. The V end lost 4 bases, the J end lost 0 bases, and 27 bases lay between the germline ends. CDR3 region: CASSPRHPGLVETSTDTQYF. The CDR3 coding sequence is TGCGCCAGCAGCCCTAGACACCCGGGACTCGTCGAGACTAGCACAGATACGCAGTATTTT.

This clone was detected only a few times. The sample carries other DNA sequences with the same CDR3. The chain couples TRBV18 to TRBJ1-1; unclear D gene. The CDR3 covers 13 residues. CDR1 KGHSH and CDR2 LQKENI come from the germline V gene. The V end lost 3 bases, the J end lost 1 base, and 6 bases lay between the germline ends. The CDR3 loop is CASSPDQNTEAFF. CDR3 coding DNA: TGTGCCAGCTCACCGGACCAGAACACTGAAGCTTTCTTT.

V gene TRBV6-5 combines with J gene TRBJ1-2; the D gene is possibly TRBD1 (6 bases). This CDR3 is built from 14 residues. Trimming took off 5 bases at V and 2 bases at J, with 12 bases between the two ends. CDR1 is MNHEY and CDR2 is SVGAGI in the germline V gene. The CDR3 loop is CASSAYRENYGYTF. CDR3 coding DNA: TGTGCCAGCAGTGCGTACAGGGAGAACTATGGCTACACCTTC.

CDR3 loop: CATRGSRAYYNEQFF. Here the CDR3 DNA reads TGTGCCACCCGTGGTTCTCGCGCGTATTACAATGAGCAGTTCTTC. The gene calls are TRBV28 and TRBJ2-1, with D uncertain. Per germline, CDR1 MDHEN and CDR2 SYDVKM. The V end lost 10 bases, the J end lost 4 bases, and 20 bases lay between the germline ends. The CDR3 is made up of 15 amino acids. The full variable domain, completed using reference TRBV28 and TRBJ2-1, is DVKVTQSSRYLVKRTGEKVFLECVQDMDHENMFWYRQDPGLGLRLIYFSYDVKMKEKGDIPEGYSVSREKKERFSLILESASTNQTSMYLCATRGSRAYYNEQFFGPGTRLTVL.

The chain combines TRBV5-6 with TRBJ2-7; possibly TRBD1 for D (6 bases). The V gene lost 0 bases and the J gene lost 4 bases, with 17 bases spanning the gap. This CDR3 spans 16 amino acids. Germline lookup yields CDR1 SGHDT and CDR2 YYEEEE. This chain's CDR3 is CASSLVGANSAYEQYF. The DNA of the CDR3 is TGTGCCAGCAGCTTGGTGGGGGCAAATTCAGCTTACGAGCAGTACTTC.

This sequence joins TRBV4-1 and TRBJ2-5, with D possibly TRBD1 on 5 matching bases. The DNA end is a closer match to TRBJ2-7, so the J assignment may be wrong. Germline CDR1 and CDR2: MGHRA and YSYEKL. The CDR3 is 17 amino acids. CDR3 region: CASSQPYQDRNAYEQYF. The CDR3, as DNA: TGCGCCAGCAGCCAACCTTATCAAGACAGAAATGCCTACGAGCAGTACTTC.

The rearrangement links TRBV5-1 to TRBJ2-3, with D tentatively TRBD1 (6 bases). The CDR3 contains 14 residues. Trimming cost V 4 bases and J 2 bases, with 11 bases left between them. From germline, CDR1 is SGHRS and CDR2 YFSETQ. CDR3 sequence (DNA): TGCGCCAGCAGCCGGGACACCACCACAGATACGCAGTATTTT. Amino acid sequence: CASSRDTTTDTQYF.

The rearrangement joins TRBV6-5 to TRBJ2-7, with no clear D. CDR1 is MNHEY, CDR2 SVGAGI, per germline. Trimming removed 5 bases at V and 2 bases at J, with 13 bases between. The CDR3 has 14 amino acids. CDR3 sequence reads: CASSEVLTTYEQYF. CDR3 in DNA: TGTGCCAGCAGTGAAGTGCTCACGACCTACGAGCAGTACTTC.